This record covers a single T cell receptor beta chain. Its antigen is unidentified. A read error may account for a junction end that differs from germline. Three rounds of nested PCR, following a modified ARM-PCR protocol, produced the TCRbeta library. MiXCR was run by TCRdb on the multiplex PCR reads, yielding one entry per CDR3 protein. The repertoire holds fewer than 150,000 distinct CDR3 sequences, with around 67% as singletons. The template was RNA from unsorted bulk tissue. This entry belongs to a study of tumor and adjacent non-tumor tissue in lung cancer. Study-wide background: Each sample yielded 3.5 million to 5 million productive TCRbeta reads on average.

Broader study findings: Normal lung showed higher cumulative top 100 clone frequency than tumor. Tumor tissue had significantly higher TCR diversity than normal lung.

This CDR3 is 13 amino acids long. The germline V gene has CDR1 SGHAT and CDR2 FQNNGV. The sample taken for sequencing was lung tumor tissue. The chain joins TRBV11-2 to TRBJ1-1; D is uncertain. The sequence derives from a man between 60 and 75 years old with small cell lung cancer. The CDR3: CANSLDLCTEVFF. In DNA, the CDR3 is TGTGCCAACAGCTTAGACCTTTGCACTGAAGTTTTCTTT.